Each of the 19 T cell receptor beta chains below was sequenced from the same sample in a study of cytomegalovirus exposure and HLA in healthy donors. TCRdb's copy holds only in-frame clones and misses some; the assay was immunoSEQ multiplex PCR. The table lists about 160,000 clones, around 81% of them singletons, with around 2.4% in the top ten. Sequencing was done on a sample of PBMCs. The receptors stem from a young man in good health and CMV-seropositive.

The chain employs TRBV10-1 and TRBJ1-1; D is unresolved. Germline CDR1 reads WNHNN; CDR2 reads SYGVQD (reference sequence). The CDR3 loop spans 15 amino acids. Trimming left V 8 bases short and J 6 bases short, with 22 bases between. The CDR3 DNA follows: TGCGCCAGCCGACCCGGGAGGGATGGAATCGCTGAAGCTTTCTTT. This sequence encodes CASRPGRDGIAEAFF.

Concerning this clone itself: This sample also contains other DNA sequences that code for the same CDR3. The V gene is TRBV6-5, the J gene TRBJ2-3; 8 nucleotides agree with TRBD2. Germline values: CDR1 MNHEY, CDR2 SVGAGI. The J segment lost 0 bases and the V segment lost 6 bases, leaving 5 bases of the junction unmatched. The CDR3 has 15 residues. CDR3 sequence: CASRNSGASTDTQYF. The CDR3 coding sequence is TGTGCCAGCAGGAATAGCGGGGCCAGCACAGATACGCAGTATTTT.

The chain recombines TRBV18 with TRBJ1-5; TRBD1 matches at 9 bases. The CDR3 sequence is 16 residues long. The V segment lost 4 bases and the J segment 2 bases; nucleotides outside the gene matches: 6. Germline V gives CDR1 KGHSH, CDR2 LQKENI. The DNA for the CDR3 is TGTGCCAGCTCACTAGTCCGGGACAGGGGCAATCAGCCCCAGCATTTT. Protein sequence: CASSLVRDRGNQPQHF.

V is TRBV4-3 and J is TRBJ1-3; 7 bases are a match to TRBD1. This CDR3 spans 20 amino acids. Germline trimming cut 3 bases from V and 0 bases from J; bases unmatched to any gene: 17. The germline V gene encodes CDR1 LGHNA and CDR2 YSLEER. The CDR3 nucleotides are TGCGCCAGCAGCCAGCATTCCGGGACAGCCTTCTCACCCTCTGGAAACACCATATATTTT. Protein product: CASSQHSGTAFSPSGNTIYF.

The chain couples TRBV27 to TRBJ2-1; D is unclear. V was clipped by 0 bases and J by 6 bases, with 12 bases between them. This CDR3 is built from 15 residues. The germline V gene has CDR1 MNHEY and CDR2 SMNVEV (reference sequence). CDR3: CASSLSPTLGNEQFF. CDR3 nucleotides: TGTGCCAGCAGTTTATCGCCGACACTTGGCAATGAGCAGTTCTTC.

The chain has TRBV5-1 and TRBJ2-5, with 7 bases aligning to TRBD2. The trim removed 0 bases at V and 7 bases at J, leaving 6 bases unmatched. This CDR3 has 14 residues. From germline, CDR1 is SGHRS and CDR2 YFSETQ. In DNA form, the CDR3 reads TGCGCCAGCAGCTTGGAGGGAGGGCAGGGGACCCAGTACTTC. It specifies CASSLEGGQGTQYF.

The chain links TRBV9 to TRBJ2-3; TRBD2 agrees at 10 bases. Trimming removed 4 bases from V and 2 bases from J; junction bases left unmatched: 4. The CDR3 runs to 15 residues. Germline CDR1 SGDLS, CDR2 YYNGEE. The CDR3 reads CASSSGTSDTDTQYF. The CDR3 bases are TGTGCCAGCAGCTCCGGGACTAGCGACACAGATACGCAGTATTTT.

The V gene is TRBV4-2, the J gene TRBJ2-3; 7 bases line up with TRBD2. The CDR3 length is 15 residues. Germline values: CDR1 LGHNA, CDR2 YNFKEQ. Trimming took 3 bases from V and 6 from J; bases not matched to a gene: 9. The chain's CDR3 is CASSQDGTNGDTQYF. DNA for the CDR3: TGTGCCAGCAGCCAGGATGGGACTAACGGCGATACGCAGTATTTT.

This chain links TRBV2 with TRBJ2-4; 7 nucleotides line up with TRBD1. The germline CDR1 and CDR2 sequences are SNHLY and FYNNEI. Trimming took 8 bases from V and 0 from J; bases not matched to a gene: 4. The CDR3 sequence is 14 residues long. The CDR3 DNA sequence: TGTGCCAGCCTCGACAGGGAAGCCAAAAACATTCAGTACTTC. This gives the protein CASLDREAKNIQYF.

This clone was seen a single time. The chain links TRBV5-1 to TRBJ2-5; 8 nucleotides align to TRBD2. The V and J ends lost 9 bases and 4 bases, in that order; junction bases with no gene match: 11. Germline V lookup: CDR1 SGHRS, CDR2 YFSETQ. CDR3 length equals 14 residues. The CDR3 sequence is CATSREGGAETQYF. The DNA of the CDR3 is TGCGCCACTTCCCGGGAGGGGGGGGCAGAGACCCAGTACTTC.

The CDR3, as DNA: TGTGCCAGCAGCGGGAGGGGCCTTAATTCACCCCTCCACTTT. Amino acid sequence: CASSGRGLNSPLHF. This sequence joins TRBV5-4 and TRBJ1-6; TRBD1 might be the D (5 bases). The germline V gene encodes CDR1 SGHNT and CDR2 YYREEE (reference sequence). This CDR3 comprises 14 residues. V dropped 4 bases and J dropped 6 bases, with 11 bases sitting between them.

A single count supports this clone. This chain joins TRBV27 and TRBJ2-7; D may be TRBD2 (7 bases). V lost 6 bases, J lost 3 bases, and 12 bases lay in between. The CDR3 runs to 13 residues. The germline V gene encodes CDR1 MNHEY and CDR2 SMNVEV (reference sequence). DNA for the CDR3: TGTGCCAGCAGCCGGGGGGCCCTCTACGAGCAGTACTTC. Its translation is CASSRGALYEQYF.

The rearrangement joins TRBV6-6 to TRBJ2-7, with TRBD1 identical over 7 bases. V shed 5 bases, J shed 1 base, and the junction held 8 bases outside the gene matches. The germline V gene encodes CDR1 MNHNY and CDR2 SVGAGI (reference sequence). This CDR3 spans 15 amino acids. The CDR3 region has the DNA TGTGCCAGCAGTATCACAGGGGTTGGTTCCTACGAGCAGTACTTC. Amino acid sequence: CASSITGVGSYEQYF.

This clone was seen a few times. The J gene is TRBJ1-1, the V gene TRBV7-6; D gene ambiguous. With 3 bases removed from V and 7 bases from J, the gap between germline ends came to 12 bases. CDR1 is SGHVS and CDR2 is FNYEAQ in the germline V gene. There are 13 residues in the CDR3. The CDR3 bases are TGTGCCAGCAGCTTTCAGGCAGATTATGAAGCTTTCTTT. Its translation: CASSFQADYEAFF. The whole variable domain, remainder taken from reference TRBV7-6 and TRBJ1-1, is GAGVSQSPRYKVTKRGQDVALRCDPISGHVSLYWYRQALGQGPEFLTYFNYEAQQDKSGLPNDRFSAERPEGSISTLTIQRTEQRDSAMYRCASSFQADYEAFFGQGTRLTVV.

This chain's CDR3 is CASRVLAGDSYNEQFF. The DNA for the CDR3 is TGTGCCAGCAGGGTATTAGCGGGAGACTCCTACAATGAGCAGTTCTTC. The chain links TRBV27 to TRBJ2-1; 9 bases are shared with TRBD2. Germline assignment: CDR1 MNHEY and CDR2 SMNVEV (reference sequence). The length of the CDR3 is 16 residues. V shed 6 bases and J 0 bases; nucleotides not matched to a gene: 6.

The V gene is TRBV5-6, the J gene TRBJ2-5; 9 nucleotides match TRBD1. J lost 2 bases, V lost 4 bases, and 3 bases had no gene match. Germline CDR1 SGHDT, CDR2 YYEEEE. The CDR3 contains 14 residues. The CDR3 loop is CASSLGQGQETQYF. DNA for the CDR3: TGTGCCAGCAGCCTAGGACAGGGGCAAGAGACCCAGTACTTC.

Comments on this clone: Other DNA variants within this sample encode the same CDR3. V gene TRBV7-9 combines with J gene TRBJ2-5; D is unresolved. V was shortened by 3 bases and J by 4 bases, with 3 bases between the two germline ends. Per germline, CDR1 SEHNR and CDR2 FQNEAQ (reference sequence). There are 11 residues in the CDR3. The CDR3 protein is CASSFRETQYF. CDR3 nucleotides: TGTGCCAGCAGCTTCCGAGAGACCCAGTACTTC.

The chain links TRBV6-4 to TRBJ1-1, with unresolved D. Germline assignment: CDR1 MRHNA and CDR2 SNTAGT. The V end was cut by 3 bases, the J end by 1 base, with 9 bases between. The CDR3 consists of 14 residues. CDR3 amino acids: CASSEGVGNTEAFF. In DNA, the CDR3 is TGTGCCAGCAGTGAAGGAGTAGGGAACACTGAAGCTTTCTTT.

V and J are TRBV11-2 and TRBJ1-5, with D perhaps matching TRBD1 (6 bases). The CDR3 consists of 15 residues. The V gene's germline CDR1 is SGHAT and CDR2 FQNNGV. V lost 4 bases to trimming and J lost 0 bases, with 10 bases between them. CDR3 DNA: TGTGCCAGCAGCTCACAGGGCTATAGCAATCAGCCCCAGCATTTT. It codes for CASSSQGYSNQPQHF.